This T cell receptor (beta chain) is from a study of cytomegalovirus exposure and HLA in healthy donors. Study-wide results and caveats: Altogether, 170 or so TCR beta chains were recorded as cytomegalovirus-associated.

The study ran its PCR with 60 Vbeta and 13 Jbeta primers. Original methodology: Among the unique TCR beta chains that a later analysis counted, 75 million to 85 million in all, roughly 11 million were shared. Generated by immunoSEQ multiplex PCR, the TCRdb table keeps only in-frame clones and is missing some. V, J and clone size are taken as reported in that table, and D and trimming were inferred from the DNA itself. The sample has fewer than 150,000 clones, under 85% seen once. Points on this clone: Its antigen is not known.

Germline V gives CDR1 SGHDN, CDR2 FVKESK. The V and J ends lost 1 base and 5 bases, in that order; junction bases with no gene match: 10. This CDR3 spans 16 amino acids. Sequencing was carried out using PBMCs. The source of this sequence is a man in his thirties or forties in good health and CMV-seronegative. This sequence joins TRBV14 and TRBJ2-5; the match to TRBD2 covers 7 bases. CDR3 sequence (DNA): TGTGCCAGCAGCCAAGGTTGGCGGGAGCCTTGGGAGACCCAGTACTTC. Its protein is CASSQGWREPWETQYF.